This T cell receptor (beta chain) was sequenced for a study of blood T cell repertoires in COVID-19. The wider study: In each case, the material was cDNA or gDNA derived from T cells, B-cell-depleted T cells, or PBMCs.

The CDR3 runs to 12 residues. The V end lost 5 bases, the J end lost 4 bases, and 9 bases lay between the germline ends. Germline assignment: CDR1 MGHDK and CDR2 SYGVNS. Authors' data handling: Using reference gene primer amplification, nucleated cell counts were estimated. Libraries were prepared by immunoSEQ multiplex PCR; TCRdb keeps only in-frame clonotypes and omits some of them. D and trimming were read from the DNA, whereas the V and J calls and clone size are those reported in that table. The sample holds 400,000 or so clones; 70% to 90% are singletons and the top ten take around 2.1%. The source is a woman between 35 and 50 years old with acute COVID-19. This rearrangement joins TRBV25-1 to TRBJ2-7; D is uncertain. Sequenced material: PBMCs or T cells enriched from blood (not recorded which). The DNA of the CDR3 is TGTGCCAGCAGTCCGCCCGGGTACGAGCAGTACTTC. It yields the protein CASSPPGYEQYF.